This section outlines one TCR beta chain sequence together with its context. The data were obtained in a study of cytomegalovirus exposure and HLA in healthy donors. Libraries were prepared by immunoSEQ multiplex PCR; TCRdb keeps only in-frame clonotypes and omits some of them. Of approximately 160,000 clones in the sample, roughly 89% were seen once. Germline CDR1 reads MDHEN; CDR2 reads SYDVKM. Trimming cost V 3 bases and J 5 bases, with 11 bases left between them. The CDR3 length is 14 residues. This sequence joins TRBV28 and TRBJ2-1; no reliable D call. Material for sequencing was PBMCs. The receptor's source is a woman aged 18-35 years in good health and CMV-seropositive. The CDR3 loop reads CASSFVGPNNEQFF. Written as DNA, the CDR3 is TGTGCCAGCAGTTTTGTGGGCCCGAACAATGAGCAGTTCTTC.